What follows are 30 T cell receptor beta chains derived from one specimen sequenced in a study of response to subunit inactivated influenza vaccine. MiXCR, applied by TCRdb to the RT-PCR reads, yields one record per CDR3 protein. The table shows about half a million distinct CDR3 sequences, with 6% to 9% occurring only once. The sequences come from PBMCs from blood, collected roughly 24 months after vaccination. The source of these receptors is a man between 50 and 70 years old who received an inactivated influenza vaccine.

This clonotype occurred a few times. V gene TRBV5-5 combines with J gene TRBJ2-7; D not resolved. Per the germline V gene, CDR1 is SGHKS and CDR2 is YYEKEE (reference sequence). This CDR3 comprises 13 residues. V lost 0 bases and J 5 bases, leaving 9 bases between the germline ends. The CDR3 here is CASSLGPLHEQYF. Here the CDR3 DNA reads TGTGCCAGCAGCTTGGGACCACTCCACGAGCAGTACTTC.

This clonotype turned up a few times. This chain uses TRBV20-1 with TRBJ2-7; 14 nucleotides match TRBD2. J was trimmed by 2 bases and V by 0 bases; bases with no gene match: 6. The CDR3 contains 17 residues. The germline V gene has CDR1 DFQATT and CDR2 SNEGSKA (reference sequence). As DNA, the CDR3 is TGCAGTGCTAGAGAATACGGGGGACTAGCGGGAGCCTACGAGCAGTACTTC. It specifies CSAREYGGLAGAYEQYF.

This chain connects TRBV4-1 to TRBJ2-3, with TRBD2 matching 8 bases. Germline CDR1 and CDR2: MGHRA and YSYEKL. The CDR3 length is 14 residues. V shed 1 base, J shed 4 bases, and the junction held 1 base outside the gene matches. The CDR3 nucleotides read TGCGCCAGCAGCCAAGCGGGGGGGCCAGATACGCAGTATTTT. Protein: CASSQAGGPDTQYF.

At least ten counts were recorded for this clonotype. J is TRBJ2-7 and V is TRBV28; 8 bases map to TRBD2. Germline CDR1 and CDR2: MDHEN and SYDVKM. The CDR3 sequence is 16 residues long. The V and J ends lost 5 bases and 2 bases, in that order; junction bases with no gene match: 11. CDR3: CASSIYTSGVPYEQYF. In DNA form, the CDR3 reads TGTGCCAGCAGTATCTATACTAGCGGCGTCCCCTACGAGCAGTACTTC.

This clonotype appeared a few times. The chain links TRBV12-3 or TRBV12-4 to TRBJ2-2; D perhaps matches TRBD2 (5 bases). The CDR3 has 13 amino acids. V shed 6 bases and J shed 7 bases, with 12 bases lying between them. DNA for the CDR3: TGTGCCAGCAGCAGAGAGGGTTTCGGGGAGCTGTTTTTT. It encodes CASSREGFGELFF.

In its sample, this clonotype was seen a few times. The chain combines TRBV12-3 or TRBV12-4 with TRBJ1-5; D uncertain. The V end lost 5 bases, the J end lost 8 bases, and 16 bases lay between the germline ends. This CDR3 is 14 amino acids long. The CDR3 region is CASSATNLMEPQHF. In DNA form, the CDR3 reads TGTGCCAGCAGTGCAACAAACCTCATGGAGCCCCAGCATTTT.

The chain has TRBV10-3 and TRBJ2-7; D ambiguous. V lost 3 bases and J lost 2, with 11 bases in between. CDR3 length: 14 residues. Germline V gene data show CDR1 as ENHRY and CDR2 as SYGVKD. This CDR3 reads CAISDTSETYEQYF. The CDR3 DNA reads as TGTGCCATCAGTGATACGAGCGAGACCTACGAGCAGTACTTC.

A few counts support this clonotype. J is TRBJ2-1 and V is TRBV30, with D tentatively TRBD1 (6 bases). Deletions cut 2 bases from V and 8 bases from J, with 13 bases between. This CDR3 spans 13 amino acids. The germline V gene encodes CDR1 GTSNPN and CDR2 SVGIG (reference sequence). The CDR3 here is CAWSPTQGYEQFF. Here the CDR3 DNA reads TGTGCCTGGAGTCCTACACAGGGCTATGAGCAGTTCTTC.

This clonotype was seen a handful of times. The genes are TRBV28 and TRBJ1-3; D gene ambiguous. The CDR3 extends over 14 amino acids. Germline values: CDR1 MDHEN, CDR2 SYDVKM. The V and J ends lost 2 bases and 6 bases respectively, with 11 bases between them. CDR3 loop: CASSLGGMSNTIYF. The CDR3 region has the DNA TGTGCCAGCAGTTTAGGCGGGATGTCAAACACCATATATTTT.

This clonotype came up a few times. CDR3 DNA sequence: TGTGCCAGCAGCACCGGGACGGCATCTAATGAAAAACTGTTTTTT. This sequence encodes CASSTGTASNEKLFF. This chain uses TRBV14 with TRBJ1-4; D perhaps matches TRBD1 (5 bases). The germline V gene has CDR1 SGHDN and CDR2 FVKESK. Trimming removed 5 bases from V and 3 bases from J, with 13 bases in between. The CDR3 covers 15 residues. Combining the CDR3 with reference TRBV14 and TRBJ1-4 gives the whole variable domain EAGVTQFPSHSVIEKGQTVTLRCDPISGHDNLYWYRRVMGKEIKFLLHFVKESKQDESGMPNNRFLAERTGGTYSTLKVQPAELEDSGVYFCASSTGTASNEKLFFGSGTQLSVL.

The chain links TRBV6-1 to TRBJ2-7; 14 nucleotides match TRBD2. This CDR3 is built from 14 residues. The V and J ends lost 6 bases and 5 bases, in that order; junction bases with no gene match: 3. Germline V CDR1 and CDR2: MNHNS, SASEGT. The CDR3 loop reads CASRGLAGGHEQYF. Here the CDR3 DNA reads TGTGCCAGCAGAGGACTAGCGGGGGGCCACGAGCAGTACTTC.

The table lists this clonotype with many counts. The rearrangement joins TRBV4-3 to TRBJ2-4, with a possible D match to TRBD2 (6 bases). Trimming removed 0 bases from V and 0 bases from J, with 6 bases in between. The germline V gene has CDR1 LGHNA and CDR2 YSLEER. There are 15 residues in the CDR3. The CDR3 loop is CASSQEGGAKNIQYF. In DNA form, the CDR3 reads TGCGCCAGCAGCCAAGAGGGGGGAGCCAAAAACATTCAGTACTTC.

This clonotype was found many times. The rearrangement joins TRBV6-1 to TRBJ2-7; tentative D call: TRBD2 (6 bases). CDR3 size: 18 residues. Germline assignment: CDR1 MNHNS and CDR2 SASEGT. V was pared by 6 bases and J by 0 bases, with 24 bases between. Here the CDR3 DNA reads TGTGCCAGCAGCCGCGTCCGGTACGGGGGTAGTGGCTCCTACGAGCAGTACTTC. Amino acid sequence: CASSRVRYGGSGSYEQYF.

This clonotype came up a few times. The V call is TRBV20-1, the J call TRBJ2-3, with D possibly matching TRBD1 (6 bases). The V and J ends lost 4 bases and 0 bases respectively, with 14 bases between them. Germline V lookup: CDR1 DFQATT, CDR2 SNEGSKA (reference sequence). The CDR3 covers 15 residues. CDR3: CSATVTGSSTDTQYF. In DNA, the CDR3 is TGCAGTGCTACTGTGACAGGTTCTAGCACAGATACGCAGTATTTT.

As for this clonotype: The junction departs from the called germline gene at one end, perhaps through a read error. This chain connects TRBV28 to TRBJ2-3, with 11 bases lining up with TRBD2. This CDR3 has 14 residues. Germline CDR1 MDHEN, CDR2 SYDVKM. CDR3 amino acids: CASSLILAGAAGDF. The CDR3 DNA reads as TGTGCCAGCAGTTTAATACTAGCGGGAGCCGCCGGCGATTTT.

This clonotype was observed many times. The V and J genes are TRBV29-1 and TRBJ1-1; D remains unclear. Trimming stripped 4 bases from V and 6 bases from J, with 9 bases between. Germline V gene data show CDR1 as SQVTM and CDR2 as ANQGSEA. This CDR3 has 11 amino acids. CDR3 nucleotide sequence: TGCAGCGTTGTTGGGAGCGCTGAAGCTTTCTTT. Translating it yields CSVVGSAEAFF.

This clonotype was counted a few times. The rearrangement uses TRBV14 and TRBJ1-1; D remains ambiguous. Trimming took off 3 bases at V and 12 bases at J, with 17 bases between the two ends. The CDR3 is 13 residues long. Germline V gives CDR1 SGHDN, CDR2 FVKESK. The CDR3 DNA follows: TGTGCCAGCAGCCAGGAACCCTGGGCCGTCCCTTTCTTT. The encoded protein is CASSQEPWAVPFF.

The V and J genes are TRBV7-2 and TRBJ2-1; 9 bases align to TRBD1. Germline V gene lookup returns CDR1 SGHTA and CDR2 FQGNSA. This CDR3 is 15 amino acids long. V was clipped by 5 bases and J by 9 bases; unmatched bases: 11. For the CDR3, the DNA is TGTGCCAGCAGCCTGACAGGGGGTGACCACACTGAGCAGTTCTTC. Translating it yields CASSLTGGDHTEQFF.

The chain carries TRBV29-1 and TRBJ1-1; D may be TRBD1 (5 bases). V lost 6 bases and J lost 0, with 14 bases in between. The CDR3 consists of 14 residues. Germline V gives CDR1 SQVTM, CDR2 ANQGSEA. The CDR3 bases are TGCAGCGTCGCCATGGGGGGTGTGAACACTGAAGCTTTCTTT. It encodes CSVAMGGVNTEAFF.

The chain couples TRBV5-1 to TRBJ2-3; 11 nucleotides line up with TRBD1. After removal of 4 bases from V and 4 bases from J, the junction contained 5 bases not matched to a gene. Germline lookup yields CDR1 SGHRS and CDR2 YFSETQ. The CDR3 consists of 15 residues. The CDR3 region has the DNA TGCGCCAGCAGCCCCGGGACAGGGGGGGCAGATACGCAGTATTTT. This sequence encodes CASSPGTGGADTQYF.

This clonotype was counted only a few times. The chain uses TRBV5-1 and TRBJ1-1, with TRBD1 identical over 9 bases. Looked up from germline, CDR1 is SGHRS and CDR2 is YFSETQ. With V trimmed by 6 bases and J by 4 bases, 7 bases remained unmatched. This CDR3 contains 14 residues. In DNA, the CDR3 is TGCGCCAGCACCTTCCGGACAGGGGCCACTGAAGCTTTCTTT. Amino acid sequence: CASTFRTGATEAFF.

The V and J genes are TRBV12-3 or TRBV12-4 and TRBJ2-1; no firm D call. The CDR3 sequence is 12 residues long. Between the trimmed V and J ends, which lost 5 bases and 5 bases, there was a span of 7 bases. In DNA, the CDR3 is TGTGCCAGCAGTCCTTGGAACAATGAGCAGTTCTTC. Translation gives CASSPWNNEQFF.

This clonotype was seen only a few times. Possible read error: a much larger clone is one base away. Without the conserved terminal phenylalanine or tryptophan, this CDR3 likely stems from a read error. The chain is built from TRBV12-3 or TRBV12-4 and TRBJ1-2; D gene uncertain. V lost 1 base and J 7 bases, leaving 10 bases between the germline ends. The CDR3 has 13 amino acids. The CDR3 coding sequence is TGTGCCAGCAGTTTAGGATTGGGGTCTGGCTACACCGTC. Amino acid sequence: CASSLGLGSGYTV.

This clonotype was seen at least ten times. The rearrangement uses TRBV9 and TRBJ2-7, with D perhaps TRBD1 or TRBD2 (6 bases each). V was shortened by 0 bases and J by 0 bases, with 10 bases between the two germline ends. Per germline, CDR1 SGDLS and CDR2 YYNGEE. This CDR3 region has 15 residues. The CDR3 reads CASSVGGGLSYEQYF. The CDR3 coding sequence is TGTGCCAGCAGCGTAGGAGGGGGGCTCTCCTACGAGCAGTACTTC.

This clonotype was found a few times. J is TRBJ2-3 and V is TRBV9, with D unresolved. The CDR3 spans 15 residues. V lost 4 bases and J lost 2, with 14 bases in between. Germline-derived CDR1 and CDR2 are SGDLS and YYNGEE. For the CDR3, the DNA is TGTGCCAGCAGCCATAAAGAGCCAACCACAGATACGCAGTATTTT. This translates into CASSHKEPTTDTQYF.

This clonotype was observed a few times. One junction end disagrees with the germline gene, perhaps due to a read error. The J gene is TRBJ2-1, the V gene TRBV7-8; TRBD2 matches 15 bases. The germline gives CDR1 SGHVS, CDR2 FQNEAQ. There are 15 residues in the CDR3. CDR3 nucleotides: TGTGCCAGCAGCTTCCGGACTAGCGGGGGGGCCTCGGTCCTCTTC. This translates into CASSFRTSGGASVLF.

In this sample, this clonotype turned up many times. The chain links TRBV6-5 to TRBJ2-1, with 8 bases that match TRBD1. Germline V gene sequence: CDR1 MNHEY, CDR2 SVGAGI. This CDR3 contains 15 residues. V lost 2 bases, J lost 7 bases, and 7 bases stayed unmatched. This CDR3 reads CASSYPGQGLNEQFF. CDR3 nucleotide sequence: TGTGCCAGCAGTTACCCAGGACAGGGTCTGAATGAGCAGTTCTTC.

V usage is TRBV2 and J usage is TRBJ2-1; D is perhaps TRBD2 (6 bases). Germline lookup yields CDR1 SNHLY and CDR2 FYNNEI. Trimming took off 7 bases at V and 2 bases at J, with 15 bases between the two ends. This CDR3 spans 15 amino acids. The CDR3 DNA sequence: TGTGCCAGCACACCCACTAGCCCTACCTACAATGAGCAGTTCTTC. Encoded protein: CASTPTSPTYNEQFF. Filled out from reference TRBV2 and TRBJ2-1, the complete variable domain reads EPEVTQTPSHQVTQMGQEVILRCVPISNHLYFYWYRQILGQKVEFLVSFYNNEISEKSEIFDDQFSVERPDGSNFTLKIRSTKLEDSAMYFCASTPTSPTYNEQFFGPGTRLTVL.

This rearrangement joins TRBV4-1 to TRBJ1-6; 7 bases line up with TRBD1. Looked up from germline, CDR1 is MGHRA and CDR2 is YSYEKL. This CDR3 comprises 17 residues. The ends lost 1 base at V and 8 bases at J; junction bases unmatched: 11. This CDR3 reads CASSQVQTGSWDSPLHF. The CDR3 DNA reads TGCGCCAGCAGCCAAGTACAGACAGGGTCTTGGGATTCACCCCTCCACTTT.

This clonotype occurred a few times. The rearrangement joins TRBV5-1 to TRBJ2-7; D is undetermined. Trimming removed 1 base from V and 6 bases from J, with 14 bases in between. Germline loops: CDR1 SGHRS, CDR2 YFSETQ. This CDR3 spans 14 amino acids. In DNA, the CDR3 is TGCGCCAGCAGCTTGTTGACTGGGTCGGGCGAGCAGTACTTC. As protein: CASSLLTGSGEQYF.